A selection of T cell receptor beta chains follows, all from one sample in a study of blood T cell repertoires in COVID-19. Profiled with immunoSEQ multiplex PCR; TCRdb holds only in-frame clones, not every one. The sample has over 250,000 clones; around 85% are singletons. Sequencing input: peripheral blood. These receptors were collected from a man aged 45-65 years with active or convalescent COVID-19. CDR3s include the opening cysteine and the closing phenylalanine or tryptophan. The D gene is left open where the match is weak. Rows may omit the clone size; those that give it use once, few, many or a size class.

TRBJ1-1 - - TRBV12-3/TRBV12-4 CASSPRVTEAFF TGTGCCAGCAGTCCCCGAGTCACTGAAGCTTTCTTT
TRBJ2-1 once TRBD2 TRBV2 CASRVAGVNEQFF TGTGCCAGCAGGGTCGCGGGAGTCAATGAGCAGTTCTTC
TRBJ2-7 few TRBD2 TRBV6-5 CASKGLAGGPYEQYF TGTGCCAGCAAAGGACTAGCGGGAGGGCCCTACGAGCAGTACTTC
TRBJ2-7 - - TRBV5-6 CASSLAQGGAEQYF TGTGCCAGCAGCCTAGCTCAGGGAGGTGCCGAGCAGTACTTC
TRBJ2-2 - TRBD1 TRBV5-1 CASSRQGAESELFF TGCGCCAGCAGCCGACAGGGGGCGGAGTCGGAGCTGTTTTTT
TRBJ2-2 - TRBD1 TRBV5-1 CASSLGRTGNTGELFF TGCGCCAGCAGCTTAGGCCGGACAGGGAACACCGGGGAGCTGTTTTTT
TRBJ2-7 few - TRBV29-1 CSVGADSYEQYF TGCAGCGTTGGGGCAGACTCCTACGAGCAGTACTTC
TRBJ1-2 - - TRBV12-3/TRBV12-4 CASSWEDDGYTF TGTGCCAGCAGCTGGGAGGACGACGGCTACACCTTC
TRBJ2-6 - TRBD1 TRBV18 CASSPTVQGYLSGANVLTF TGTGCCAGCTCACCAACCGTACAGGGGTACCTATCTGGGGCCAACGTCCTGACTTTC
TRBJ2-1 - TRBD2 TRBV6-6 CASSPTSGKNNEQFF TGTGCCAGCAGTCCCACTAGCGGTAAAAACAATGAGCAGTTCTTC
TRBJ2-5 - - TRBV3-1/TRBV3-2 CASSQWAEETQYF TGTGCCAGCAGCCAATGGGCAGAAGAGACCCAGTACTTC
TRBJ1-5 few - TRBV10-3 CAISEDPGDSQPQHF TGTGCCATCAGTGAGGATCCAGGGGATAGTCAGCCCCAGCATTTT
TRBJ1-1 - - TRBV7-9 CASSLYGEEAFF TGTGCCAGCAGCTTATACGGGGAAGAAGCTTTCTTT
TRBJ2-7 few TRBD1 TRBV5-4 CASSQQGASEQYF TGTGCCAGCAGCCAACAGGGGGCTTCCGAGCAGTACTTC
TRBJ1-2 - - TRBV2 CASSSGGGGRYTF TGTGCCAGCAGTTCCGGAGGCGGGGGGAGGTACACCTTC
TRBJ2-1 - TRBD2 TRBV3-1/TRBV3-2 CASSQDYPSASGSHNEQFF TGTGCCAGCAGCCAAGATTACCCCTCCGCTAGCGGGAGTCATAATGAGCAGTTCTTC
TRBJ2-2 - TRBD2 TRBV19 CASSAGSGATGELFF TGTGCCAGTAGTGCGGGCAGCGGGGCTACCGGGGAGCTGTTTTTT
TRBJ2-7 - TRBD2 TRBV23-1 CASSQSVCGRAGVSYEQYF TGCGCCAGCAGTCAATCTGTGTGTGGGAGGGCCGGGGTTTCCTACGAGCAGTACTTC
TRBJ1-2 - TRBD1 TRBV5-1 CASSITGTGRDGYTF TGCGCCAGCAGCATTACCGGGACAGGGCGGGATGGCTACACCTTC
TRBJ2-7 - TRBD1 TRBV11-2 CASSWDRAAEQYF TGTGCCAGCAGCTGGGACAGGGCCGCCGAGCAGTACTTC
TRBJ2-2 - TRBD1 TRBV6-5 CASSYSGTGATGELFF TGTGCCAGCAGTTACTCGGGGACAGGGGCCACCGGGGAGCTGTTTTTT
TRBJ1-2 once - TRBV28 CASSFGQPLYGYTF TGTGCCAGCAGTTTCGGACAGCCTCTCTATGGCTACACCTTC
TRBJ1-6 - - TRBV28 CASSTSGTNYNSPLHF TGTGCCAGCAGTACCTCAGGGACAAACTATAATTCACCCCTCCACTTT
TRBJ1-5 - - TRBV29-1 CSVREGQHSNQPQHF TGCAGCGTCCGAGAAGGACAGCATAGCAATCAGCCCCAGCATTTT
TRBJ2-2 once - TRBV9 CASSVDRAGELFF TGTGCCAGCAGCGTAGACAGGGCCGGGGAGCTGTTTTTT
TRBJ1-2 few TRBD1 TRBV6-2/TRBV6-3 CASSYSRTGLYGYTF TGTGCCAGCAGTTACTCGAGGACAGGCCTCTATGGCTACACCTTC
TRBJ1-2 - - TRBV2 CASRTSYGYTF TGTGCCAGCCGTACATCGTATGGCTACACCTTC
TRBJ1-4 - - TRBV5-6 CASSLEQGGKLFF TGTGCCAGCAGCTTGGAGCAGGGAGGAAAACTGTTTTTT
TRBJ2-7 - - TRBV4-3 CASSQVRGDSQEEQYF TGCGCCAGCAGCCAAGTAAGGGGGGACAGCCAGGAAGAGCAGTACTTC
TRBJ2-3 - TRBD2 TRBV4-1 CASSLWTLGLAGSPDTQYF TGCGCCAGCAGCCTATGGACGCTGGGACTAGCGGGAAGCCCAGATACGCAGTATTTT
TRBJ1-2 - - TRBV28 CASSSTIYGYTF TGTGCCAGCAGTTCGACTATTTATGGCTACACCTTC
TRBJ2-6 - - TRBV5-1 CASSPGQSPSGANVLTF TGCGCCAGCAGCCCTGGACAGAGTCCCTCTGGGGCCAACGTCCTGACTTTC
TRBJ1-2 - TRBD1 TRBV7-9 CASSLGSGTGGEGYTF TGTGCCAGCAGCTTAGGGTCCGGGACAGGGGGCGAAGGCTACACCTTC
TRBJ1-5 - - TRBV2 CASREQGNRNQPQHF TGTGCCAGCAGAGAACAGGGAAACAGGAATCAGCCCCAGCATTTT
TRBJ2-1 - - TRBV27 CASRAFHNEQFF TGTGCCAGCAGGGCCTTCCACAATGAGCAGTTCTTC
TRBJ2-1 - - TRBV3-1/TRBV3-2 CASNLYAEDEQFF TGTGCCAGCAACCTTTATGCGGAGGATGAGCAGTTCTTC
TRBJ1-1 - - TRBV28 CASQAPNTEAFF TGTGCCAGCCAGGCCCCCAACACTGAAGCTTTCTTT
TRBJ1-2 - - TRBV6-1 CASSESGVSPSLNYGYTF TGTGCCAGCAGTGAATCGGGAGTTTCGCCTTCCCTTAACTATGGCTACACCTTC
TRBJ2-2 - TRBD1 TRBV7-9 CASSFRQGYTGELFF TGTGCCAGCAGCTTCCGACAGGGGTACACCGGGGAGCTGTTTTTT
TRBJ2-5 - - TRBV28 CASSPPSKGPGDQETQYF TGTGCCAGCAGCCCGCCCTCCAAGGGGCCTGGGGATCAAGAGACCCAGTACTTC
TRBJ2-2 - - TRBV5-1 CASSLFSAGELFF TGCGCCAGCAGCTTGTTTTCGGCCGGGGAGCTGTTTTTT
TRBJ2-1 - TRBD2 TRBV24-1 CATSAAGGRNEQFF TGTGCCACCAGTGCAGCGGGAGGACGCAATGAGCAGTTCTTC
TRBJ2-1 - TRBD2 TRBV11-3 CASSPGLAVEQFF TGTGCCAGCAGCCCGGGACTAGCGGTAGAGCAGTTCTTC
TRBJ2-3 - - TRBV3-1/TRBV3-2 CASSPSVGTDTQYF TGTGCCAGCAGCCCTTCGGTGGGCACAGATACGCAGTATTTT
TRBJ1-2 - TRBD1 TRBV7-9 CASSQDRGRNYGYTF TGTGCCAGCAGCCAGGACAGGGGACGAAACTATGGCTACACCTTC
TRBJ2-5 - - TRBV5-1 CASSFQPTAGTETQYF TGCGCCAGCAGCTTCCAACCCACGGCGGGAACAGAGACCCAGTACTTC
TRBJ2-3 - TRBD2 TRBV5-1 CASSLGLAGADTQYF TGCGCCAGCAGCTTGGGGCTAGCGGGAGCAGATACGCAGTATTTT
TRBJ2-1 - TRBD2 TRBV5-1 CASSFPGLAVNEQFF TGCGCCAGCAGCTTCCCGGGACTAGCTGTCAATGAGCAGTTCTTC